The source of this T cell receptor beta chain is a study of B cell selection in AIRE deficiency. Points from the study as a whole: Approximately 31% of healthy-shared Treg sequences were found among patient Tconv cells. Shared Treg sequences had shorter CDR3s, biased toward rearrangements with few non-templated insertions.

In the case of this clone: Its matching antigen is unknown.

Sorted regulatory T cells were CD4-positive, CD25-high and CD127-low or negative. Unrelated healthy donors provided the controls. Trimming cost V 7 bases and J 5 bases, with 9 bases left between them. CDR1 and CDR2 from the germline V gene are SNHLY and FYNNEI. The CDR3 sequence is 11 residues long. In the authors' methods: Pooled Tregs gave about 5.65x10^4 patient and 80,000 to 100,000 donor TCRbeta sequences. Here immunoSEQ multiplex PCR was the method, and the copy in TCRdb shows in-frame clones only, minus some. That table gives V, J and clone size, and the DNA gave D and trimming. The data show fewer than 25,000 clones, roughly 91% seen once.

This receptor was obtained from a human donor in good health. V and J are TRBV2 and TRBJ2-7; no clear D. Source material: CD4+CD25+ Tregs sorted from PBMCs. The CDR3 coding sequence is TGTGCCAGCATGGCCTATAACGAGCAGTACTTC. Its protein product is CASMAYNEQYF. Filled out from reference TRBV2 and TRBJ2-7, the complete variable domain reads EPEVTQTPSHQVTQMGQEVILRCVPISNHLYFYWYRQILGQKVEFLVSFYNNEISEKSEIFDDQFSVERPDGSNFTLKIRSTKLEDSAMYFCASMAYNEQYFGPGTRLTVT.